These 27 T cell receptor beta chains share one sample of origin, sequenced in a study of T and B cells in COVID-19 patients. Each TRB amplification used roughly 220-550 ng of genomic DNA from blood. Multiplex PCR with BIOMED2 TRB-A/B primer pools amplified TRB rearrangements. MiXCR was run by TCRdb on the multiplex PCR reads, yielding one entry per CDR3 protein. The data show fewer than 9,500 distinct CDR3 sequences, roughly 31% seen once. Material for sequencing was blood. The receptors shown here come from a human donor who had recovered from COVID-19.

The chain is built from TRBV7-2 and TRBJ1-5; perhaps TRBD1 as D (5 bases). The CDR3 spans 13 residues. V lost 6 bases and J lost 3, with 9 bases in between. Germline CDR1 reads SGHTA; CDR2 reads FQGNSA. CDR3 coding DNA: TGTGCCAGCAGTGAAGGGGTCAATCAGCCCCAGCATTTT. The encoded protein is CASSEGVNQPQHF.

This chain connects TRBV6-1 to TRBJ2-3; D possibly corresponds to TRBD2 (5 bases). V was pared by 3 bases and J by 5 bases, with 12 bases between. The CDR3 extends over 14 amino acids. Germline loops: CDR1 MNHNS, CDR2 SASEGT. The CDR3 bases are TGTGCCAGCAGTGATGGGAGAAGGGAAGATACGCAGTATTTT. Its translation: CASSDGRREDTQYF.

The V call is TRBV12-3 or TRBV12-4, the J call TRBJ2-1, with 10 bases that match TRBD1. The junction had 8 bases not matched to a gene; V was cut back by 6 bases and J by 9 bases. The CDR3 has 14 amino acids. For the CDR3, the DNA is TGTGCCAGCAGCTCTCGGGACAGGGGCGGTGAGCAGTTCTTC. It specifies CASSSRDRGGEQFF.

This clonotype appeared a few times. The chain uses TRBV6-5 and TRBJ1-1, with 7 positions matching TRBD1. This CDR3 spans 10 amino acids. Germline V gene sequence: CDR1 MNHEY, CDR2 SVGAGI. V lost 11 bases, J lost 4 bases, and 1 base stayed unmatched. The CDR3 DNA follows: TGTGCCCAGGGGGGCACTGAAGCTTTCTTT. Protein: CAQGGTEAFF.

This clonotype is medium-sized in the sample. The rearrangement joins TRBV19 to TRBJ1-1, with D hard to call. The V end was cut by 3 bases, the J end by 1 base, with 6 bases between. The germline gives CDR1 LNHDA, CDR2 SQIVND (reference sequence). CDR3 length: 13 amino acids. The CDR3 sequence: CASSIGRNTEAFF. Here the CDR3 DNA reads TGTGCCAGTAGTATCGGACGGAACACTGAAGCTTTCTTT.

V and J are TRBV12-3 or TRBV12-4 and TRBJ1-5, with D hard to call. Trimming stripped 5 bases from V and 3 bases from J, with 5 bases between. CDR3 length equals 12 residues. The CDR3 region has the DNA TGTGCCAGCAGTCCCACCAATCAGCCCCAGCATTTT. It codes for CASSPTNQPQHF.

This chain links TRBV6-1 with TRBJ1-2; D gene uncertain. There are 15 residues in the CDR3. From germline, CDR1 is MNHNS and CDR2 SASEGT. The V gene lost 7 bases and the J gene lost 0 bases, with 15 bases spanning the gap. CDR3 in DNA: TGTGCCAGCACTGTCGTGACCGGTTCTAACTATGGCTACACCTTC. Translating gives CASTVVTGSNYGYTF.

The CDR3 loop is CASSIWSGDAGYTF. Here the CDR3 DNA reads TGTGCCAGTAGTATTTGGTCAGGGGACGCTGGCTACACCTTC. The rearrangement links TRBV19 to TRBJ1-2, with TRBD1 as a possible D gene (6 bases). The CDR3 loop spans 14 amino acids. Germline loops: CDR1 LNHDA, CDR2 SQIVND (reference sequence). V lost 3 bases and J 7 bases, leaving 15 bases between the germline ends.

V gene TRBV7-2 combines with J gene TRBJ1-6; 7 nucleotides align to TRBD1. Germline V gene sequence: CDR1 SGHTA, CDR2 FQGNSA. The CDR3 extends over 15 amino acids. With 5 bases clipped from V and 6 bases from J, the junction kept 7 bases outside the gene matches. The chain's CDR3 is CASSMTGWGNSPLHF. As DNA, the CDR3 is TGTGCCAGCAGCATGACAGGGTGGGGTAATTCACCCCTCCACTTT.

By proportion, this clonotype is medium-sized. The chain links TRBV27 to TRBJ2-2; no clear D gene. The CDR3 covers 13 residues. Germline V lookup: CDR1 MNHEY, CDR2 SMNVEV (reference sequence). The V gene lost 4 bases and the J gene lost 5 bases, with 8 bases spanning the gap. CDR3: CASSYVVTGELFF. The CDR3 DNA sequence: TGTGCCAGCAGTTATGTAGTGACCGGGGAGCTGTTTTTT.

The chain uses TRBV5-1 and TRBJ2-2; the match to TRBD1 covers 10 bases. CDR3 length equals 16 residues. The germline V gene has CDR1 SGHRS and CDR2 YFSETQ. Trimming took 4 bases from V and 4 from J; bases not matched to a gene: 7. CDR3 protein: CASSVETGGGTGELFF. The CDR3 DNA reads TGCGCCAGCAGCGTAGAGACAGGGGGCGGCACCGGGGAGCTGTTTTTT. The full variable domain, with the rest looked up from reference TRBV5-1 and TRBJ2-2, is KAGVTQTPRYLIKTRGQQVTLSCSPISGHRSVSWYQQTPGQGLQFLFEYFSETQRNKGNFPGRFSGRQFSNSRSEMNVSTLELGDSALYLCASSVETGGGTGELFFGEGSRLTVL.

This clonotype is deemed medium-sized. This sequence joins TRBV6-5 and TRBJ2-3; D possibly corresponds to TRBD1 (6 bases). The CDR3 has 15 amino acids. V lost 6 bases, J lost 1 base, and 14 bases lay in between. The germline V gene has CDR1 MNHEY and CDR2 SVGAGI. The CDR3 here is CASREGPGGTDTQYF. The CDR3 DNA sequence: TGTGCCAGCAGAGAGGGACCAGGGGGCACAGATACGCAGTATTTT.

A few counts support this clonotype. CDR3 sequence reads: CASSLMGDEAFF. The CDR3, as DNA: TGTGCCAGCAGCTTGATGGGGGATGAAGCTTTCTTT. The chain couples TRBV5-5 to TRBJ1-1, with D possibly being TRBD1 (5 bases). V lost 1 base, J lost 7 bases, and 8 bases lay in between. CDR3 size: 12 residues. Looked up from germline, CDR1 is SGHKS and CDR2 is YYEKEE (reference sequence).

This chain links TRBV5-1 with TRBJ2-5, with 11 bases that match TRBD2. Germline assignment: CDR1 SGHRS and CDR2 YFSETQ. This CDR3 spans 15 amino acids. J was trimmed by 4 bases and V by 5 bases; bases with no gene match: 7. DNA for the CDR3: TGCGCCAGCAGTCCCAACCTAGCGGGGGGAGAGACCCAGTACTTC. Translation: CASSPNLAGGETQYF.

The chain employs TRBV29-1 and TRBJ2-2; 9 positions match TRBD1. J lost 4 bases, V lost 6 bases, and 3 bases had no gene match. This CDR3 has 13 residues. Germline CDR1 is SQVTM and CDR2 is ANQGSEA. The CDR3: CSVGTGTTGELFF. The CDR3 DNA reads TGCAGCGTCGGGACAGGGACCACCGGGGAGCTGTTTTTT.

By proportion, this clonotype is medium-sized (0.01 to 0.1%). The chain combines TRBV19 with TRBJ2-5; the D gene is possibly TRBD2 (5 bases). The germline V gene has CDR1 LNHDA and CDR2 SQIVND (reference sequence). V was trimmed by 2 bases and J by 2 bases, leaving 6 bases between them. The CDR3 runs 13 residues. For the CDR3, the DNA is TGTGCCAGTAGTATACGGACTCAAGAGACCCAGTACTTC. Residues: CASSIRTQETQYF.

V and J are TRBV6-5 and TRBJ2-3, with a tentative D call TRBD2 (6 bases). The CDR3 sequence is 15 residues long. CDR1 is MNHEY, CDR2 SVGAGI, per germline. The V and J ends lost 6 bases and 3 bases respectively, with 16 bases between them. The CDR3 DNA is TGTGCCAGCAGCCGGGGCACCCGGGGGACAGATACGCAGTATTTT. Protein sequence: CASSRGTRGTDTQYF.

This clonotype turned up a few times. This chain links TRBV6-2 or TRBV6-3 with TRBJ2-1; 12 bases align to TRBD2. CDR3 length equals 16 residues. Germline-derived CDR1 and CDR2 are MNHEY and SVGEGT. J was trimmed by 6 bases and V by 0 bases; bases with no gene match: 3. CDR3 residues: CASSYSLAGGSNEQFF. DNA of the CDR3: TGTGCCAGCAGTTACTCCCTAGCGGGGGGGTCCAATGAGCAGTTCTTC.

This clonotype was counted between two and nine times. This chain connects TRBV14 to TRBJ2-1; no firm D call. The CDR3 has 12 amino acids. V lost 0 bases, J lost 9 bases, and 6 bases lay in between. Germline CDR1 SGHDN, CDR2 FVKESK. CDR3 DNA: TGTGCCAGCAGCCAAGATTGGGGTGAGCAGTTCTTC. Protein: CASSQDWGEQFF.

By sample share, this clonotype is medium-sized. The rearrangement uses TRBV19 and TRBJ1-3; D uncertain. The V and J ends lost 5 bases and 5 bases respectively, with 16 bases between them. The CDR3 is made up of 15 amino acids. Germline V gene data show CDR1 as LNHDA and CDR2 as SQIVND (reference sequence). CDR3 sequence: CASSPYHPDRNTIYF. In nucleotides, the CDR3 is TGTGCCAGTAGTCCATACCACCCCGACAGAAACACCATATATTTT.

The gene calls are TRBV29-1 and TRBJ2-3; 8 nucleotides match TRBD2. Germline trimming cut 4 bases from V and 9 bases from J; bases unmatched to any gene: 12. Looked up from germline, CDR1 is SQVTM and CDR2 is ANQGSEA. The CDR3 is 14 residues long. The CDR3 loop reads CSVVAGGRYSTQYF. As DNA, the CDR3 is TGCAGCGTTGTTGCGGGGGGTCGGTATAGCACGCAGTATTTT.

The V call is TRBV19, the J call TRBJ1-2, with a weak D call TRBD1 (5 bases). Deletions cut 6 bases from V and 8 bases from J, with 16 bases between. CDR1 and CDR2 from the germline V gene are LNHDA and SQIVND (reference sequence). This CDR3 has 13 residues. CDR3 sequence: CASRSAGTRGYTF. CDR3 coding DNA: TGTGCCAGTAGATCGGCAGGGACGAGAGGCTACACCTTC.

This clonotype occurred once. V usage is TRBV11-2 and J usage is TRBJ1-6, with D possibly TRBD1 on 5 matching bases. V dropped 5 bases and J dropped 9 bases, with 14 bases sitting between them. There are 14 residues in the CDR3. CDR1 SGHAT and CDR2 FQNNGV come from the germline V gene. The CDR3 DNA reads TGTGCCAGCAGCCTCGCAGGGATGGGTTCACCCCTCCACTTT. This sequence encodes CASSLAGMGSPLHF.

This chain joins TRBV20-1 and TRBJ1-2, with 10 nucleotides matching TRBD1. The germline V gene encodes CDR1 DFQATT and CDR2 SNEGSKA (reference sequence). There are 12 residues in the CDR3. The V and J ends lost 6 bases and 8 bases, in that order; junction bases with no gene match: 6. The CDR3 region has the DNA TGCAGTGCCGGGACAGGGGAAACGGGCTACACCTTC. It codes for CSAGTGETGYTF.

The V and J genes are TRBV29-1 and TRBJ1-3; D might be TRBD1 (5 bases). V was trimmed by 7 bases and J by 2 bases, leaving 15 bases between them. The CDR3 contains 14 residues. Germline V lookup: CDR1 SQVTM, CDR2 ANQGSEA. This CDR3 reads CSAASRGAGNTIYF. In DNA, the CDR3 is TGCAGCGCAGCCTCCCGGGGGGCTGGAAACACCATATATTTT.

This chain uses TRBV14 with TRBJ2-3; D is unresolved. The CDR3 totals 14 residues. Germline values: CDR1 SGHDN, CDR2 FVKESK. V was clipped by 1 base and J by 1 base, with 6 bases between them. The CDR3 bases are TGTGCCAGCAGCCAAGGACCGGGCACAGATACGCAGTATTTT. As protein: CASSQGPGTDTQYF.

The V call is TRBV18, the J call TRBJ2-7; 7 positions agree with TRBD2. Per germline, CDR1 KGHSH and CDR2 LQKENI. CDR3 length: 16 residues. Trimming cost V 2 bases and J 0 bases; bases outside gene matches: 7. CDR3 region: CASSPVASGSSYEQYF. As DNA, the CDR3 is TGTGCCAGCTCACCAGTCGCTAGCGGATCCTCCTACGAGCAGTACTTC.